The 22 T cell receptor beta chains below come from one sample, sequenced in a study of shared clonotypes between healthy human individuals. Some clones are missing from TCRdb's copy, which holds only in-frame ones; the method was immunoSEQ multiplex PCR. The sample has around 1.9 million clones, just under 95% seen once; the top ten hold over 1.5%. CD8 cells regarded as naive lacked CD45RO, were positively chosen for CCR7, and omitted terminally differentiated effector memory CD45RA+ cells. Sample: naive CD8+ T cells from PBMCs. The receptors originated from a man aged 18-30 years in good health. Some clones in this sample may be carry-over from other donors' samples.

The genes are TRBV9 and TRBJ2-7; TRBD1 or TRBD2 may be the D gene (5 bases each). The V gene's germline CDR1 is SGDLS and CDR2 YYNGEE. CDR3 length: 15 residues. Trimming stripped 4 bases from V and 3 bases from J, with 17 bases between. CDR3 amino acids: CASSPRSGAHYEQYF. The CDR3 DNA follows: TGTGCCAGCAGCCCGCGGTCCGGGGCCCACTACGAGCAGTACTTC.

J is TRBJ2-7 and V is TRBV7-8, with 10 bases matching TRBD2. V dropped 5 bases and J dropped 3; count of bases not matched to a gene: 7. Germline V gives CDR1 SGHVS, CDR2 FQNEAQ. This CDR3 region has 15 residues. CDR3 DNA: TGTGCCAGCAGCCAGAGGACTAGCGGAAACTACGAGCAGTACTTC. Its protein is CASSQRTSGNYEQYF. The full variable domain, rest sourced from reference TRBV7-8 and TRBJ2-7, is GAGVSQSPRYKVAKRGQDVALRCDPISGHVSLFWYQQALGQGPEFLTYFQNEAQLDKSGLPSDRFFAERPEGSVSTLKIQRTQQEDSAVYLCASSQRTSGNYEQYFGPGTRLTVT.

This clone was seen just once. The rearrangement joins TRBV5-1 to TRBJ2-7; D unclear. V was trimmed by 4 bases and J by 7 bases, leaving 15 bases between them. This CDR3 is built from 13 residues. Per germline, CDR1 SGHRS and CDR2 YFSETQ. The CDR3 nucleotides read TGCGCCAGCAGCCCGGCCTCGTCTGGGGAGCAGTACTTC. Its protein is CASSPASSGEQYF.

For this clone: Other nucleotide sequences from this sample produce the same CDR3. V and J are TRBV6-5 and TRBJ1-5; weak D call: TRBD1 (6 bases). V dropped 6 bases and J dropped 0 bases, with 12 bases sitting between them. CDR3 length: 15 residues. In germline, CDR1 is MNHEY, CDR2 SVGAGI. The CDR3 sequence: CASSPTGYSNQPQHF. DNA for the CDR3: TGTGCCAGCAGCCCTACAGGGTATAGCAATCAGCCCCAGCATTTT.

The chain is built from TRBV4-1 and TRBJ1-2; TRBD1 matches 7 bases. Germline V gives CDR1 MGHRA, CDR2 YSYEKL. Trimming at V came to 2 bases and at J to 2 bases, leaving 5 bases not matched to a gene. CDR3 length: 15 residues. The CDR3 coding sequence is TGCGCCAGCAGCCAATACGACAGGGCGAACTATGGCTACACCTTC. This encodes CASSQYDRANYGYTF.

This chain links TRBV27 with TRBJ2-3; D is uncertain. This CDR3 is 14 amino acids long. Germline V CDR1 and CDR2: MNHEY, SMNVEV (reference sequence). V lost 8 bases and J 1 base, leaving 13 bases between the germline ends. The CDR3: CASGSGLRTDTQYF. CDR3 bases: TGTGCCAGCGGATCGGGCCTCCGCACAGATACGCAGTATTTT.

The rearrangement links TRBV7-3 to TRBJ2-2, with D possibly matching TRBD2 (5 bases). From germline, CDR1 is SGHTA and CDR2 FQGTGA. The CDR3 loop spans 14 amino acids. Between the trimmed V and J ends, which lost 5 bases and 0 bases, there was a span of 7 bases. The CDR3 DNA is TGTGCCAGCAGCGGACTTACGAACACCGGGGAGCTGTTTTTT. Translation gives CASSGLTNTGELFF.

The rearrangement uses TRBV6-6 and TRBJ2-7; 11 bases are a match to TRBD1. This CDR3 region has 15 residues. Germline V gives CDR1 MNHNY, CDR2 SVGAGI (reference sequence). V was clipped by 5 bases and J by 3 bases; unmatched bases: 6. The CDR3 bases are TGTGCCAGCAGTAACCGGGACAGGGGGTTCTACGAGCAGTACTTC. It encodes CASSNRDRGFYEQYF.

The J gene is TRBJ1-1, the V gene TRBV28; D remains ambiguous. Trimming removed 2 bases at V and 6 bases at J, with 4 bases between. The CDR3 has 11 amino acids. Germline V CDR1 and CDR2: MDHEN, SYDVKM. CDR3 protein: CASSLKAEAFF. CDR3 in DNA: TGTGCCAGCAGTTTAAAGGCTGAAGCTTTCTTT.

J is TRBJ2-2 and V is TRBV9; 7 nucleotides line up with TRBD1. Germline V lookup: CDR1 SGDLS, CDR2 YYNGEE. This CDR3 has 11 residues. The ends lost 7 bases at V and 8 bases at J; junction bases unmatched: 2. CDR3 nucleotide sequence: TGTGCCAGCGACAGGGCTGGGGAGCTGTTTTTT. The encoded protein is CASDRAGELFF.

The gene calls are TRBV28 and TRBJ2-7; possibly TRBD2 for D (6 bases). The V end lost 5 bases, the J end lost 3 bases, and 14 bases lay between the germline ends. This CDR3 is built from 14 residues. Germline V CDR1 and CDR2: MDHEN, SYDVKM. For the CDR3, the DNA is TGTGCCAGCAGTCCCCTCCCCGGGGGCTACGAGCAGTACTTC. Translation: CASSPLPGGYEQYF.

The chain has TRBV4-1 and TRBJ2-7, with D possibly matching TRBD1 (5 bases). V gave up 1 base and J gave up 4 bases, with 8 bases separating them. CDR3 length equals 13 residues. The germline V gene encodes CDR1 MGHRA and CDR2 YSYEKL. As DNA, the CDR3 is TGCGCCAGCAGCCAAGCAGGGATTTACGAGCAGTACTTC. Protein product: CASSQAGIYEQYF.

Here the CDR3 reads CASKPGTGGNQPQHF. For the CDR3, the DNA is TGTGCCAGCAAGCCCGGGACAGGTGGCAATCAGCCCCAGCATTTT. V gene TRBV27 combines with J gene TRBJ1-5; TRBD1 aligns across 8 bases. Germline CDR1 MNHEY, CDR2 SMNVEV (reference sequence). CDR3 size: 15 residues. With V trimmed by 7 bases and J by 2 bases, 7 bases remained unmatched.

This rearrangement joins TRBV6-5 to TRBJ1-1, with D possibly being TRBD1 (5 bases). The CDR3 is made up of 16 amino acids. CDR1 is MNHEY, CDR2 SVGAGI, per germline. V lost 0 bases and J lost 7, with 18 bases in between. This chain's CDR3 is CASSYSFGEWGGEAFF. CDR3 DNA: TGTGCCAGCAGTTACTCGTTTGGAGAGTGGGGGGGTGAAGCTTTCTTT.

This sequence joins TRBV9 and TRBJ2-7; D unclear. The CDR3 totals 12 residues. Germline V lookup: CDR1 SGDLS, CDR2 YYNGEE. Trimming shortened V by 0 bases and J by 5 bases, and 6 bases separated the two germline ends. The CDR3 is CASSVGSNEQYF. As DNA, the CDR3 is TGTGCCAGCAGCGTAGGCAGCAACGAGCAGTACTTC.

The chain carries TRBV10-3 and TRBJ1-6; unclear D gene. The length of the CDR3 is 13 residues. V dropped 3 bases and J dropped 9 bases, with 9 bases sitting between them. Germline V CDR1 and CDR2: ENHRY, SYGVKD. CDR3 nucleotide sequence: TGTGCCATCAGTGAAGCAACAATTTCACCCCTCCACTTT. Its protein is CAISEATISPLHF.

The rearrangement joins TRBV19 to TRBJ1-2, with D possibly TRBD1 on 6 matching bases. The CDR3 is 15 amino acids. CDR1 LNHDA and CDR2 SQIVND come from the germline V gene (reference sequence). Trimming removed 6 bases from V and 0 bases from J, with 14 bases in between. The CDR3 is CASRQGQFPNYGYTF. CDR3 in DNA: TGTGCCAGTAGACAAGGACAGTTTCCTAACTATGGCTACACCTTC. Based on the CDR3 plus reference TRBV19 and TRBJ1-2, the full variable domain is DGGITQSPKYLFRKEGQNVTLSCEQNLNHDAMYWYRQDPGQGLRLIYYSQIVNDFQKGDIAEGYSVSREKKESFPLTVTSAQKNPTAFYLCASRQGQFPNYGYTFGSGTRLTVV.

This sequence joins TRBV27 and TRBJ2-2; D is unclear. The CDR3 totals 15 residues. Germline values: CDR1 MNHEY, CDR2 SMNVEV (reference sequence). The ends were cut back, 0 bases at V and 6 bases at J, with 11 bases in the middle. CDR3 loop: CASSLSIGSAGELFF. The CDR3 DNA follows: TGTGCCAGCAGTTTATCGATAGGCTCCGCCGGGGAGCTGTTTTTT.

The chain has TRBV4-1 and TRBJ2-5; D possibly corresponds to TRBD1 (5 bases). The end of the DNA aligns better with TRBJ2-7, so the J call may be wrong. The CDR3 length is 15 residues. CDR1 is MGHRA, CDR2 YSYEKL, per germline. The CDR3 DNA reads as TGCGCCAGCAGCCAAGAAAAGGGGCCAGGCGGCGAGCAGTACTTC. Translated: CASSQEKGPGGEQYF.

V gene TRBV10-3 combines with J gene TRBJ2-3, with a weak D call TRBD2 (5 bases). Per germline, CDR1 ENHRY and CDR2 SYGVKD. This CDR3 is 14 amino acids long. V was shortened by 2 bases and J by 10 bases, with 16 bases between the two germline ends. CDR3 protein: CAISEGVGSLAQYF. CDR3 DNA: TGTGCCATCAGTGAGGGAGTGGGGAGCCTTGCGCAGTATTTT.

V is TRBV28 and J is TRBJ2-2, with 7 nucleotides matching TRBD1. V lost 0 bases to trimming and J lost 6 bases; unmatched junction nucleotides: 7. This CDR3 contains 16 residues. Per the germline V gene, CDR1 is MDHEN and CDR2 is SYDVKM. DNA of the CDR3: TGTGCCAGCAGTTTATGGTCCCCGACAGGGTCCGGGGAGCTGTTTTTT. Translation: CASSLWSPTGSGELFF.

The V gene is TRBV19, the J gene TRBJ2-3; no definite D call. V was shortened by 7 bases and J by 3 bases, with 11 bases between the two germline ends. Germline V CDR1 and CDR2: LNHDA, SQIVND (reference sequence). The CDR3 spans 13 residues. The CDR3 loop reads CASKGFSTDTQYF. The CDR3 DNA follows: TGTGCCAGTAAGGGCTTCTCTACAGATACGCAGTATTTT.